The 5 T cell receptor beta chains given below trace back to one sample, sequenced in a study of blood T cell repertoires in COVID-19. Profiled with immunoSEQ multiplex PCR; TCRdb holds only in-frame clones, not every one. The data contain 70,000 to 90,000 clones, 70% to 90% of them singletons. The sample taken for sequencing was peripheral blood. These receptors all stem from a human donor in a cohort sampled during active COVID-19.

This chain uses TRBV11-2 with TRBJ1-2, with TRBD1 matching over 10 bases. The CDR3 length is 15 residues. Germline V lookup: CDR1 SGHAT, CDR2 FQNNGV. The ends lost 3 bases at V and 8 bases at J; junction bases unmatched: 9. The CDR3 nucleotides read TGTGCCAGCAGCTTTCGACAGGGGGCGGAATACGGCTACACCTTC. Its protein is CASSFRQGAEYGYTF. The whole variable domain, remainder taken from reference TRBV11-2 and TRBJ1-2, is EAGVAQSPRYKIIEKRQSVAFWCNPISGHATLYWYQQILGQGPKLLIQFQNNGVVDDSQLPKDRFSAERLKGVDSTLKIQPAKLEDSAVYLCASSFRQGAEYGYTFGSGTRLTVV.

This clone was counted once. V and J are TRBV6-5 and TRBJ1-5, with a possible D match to TRBD1 (5 bases). Trimming left V 6 bases short and J 6 bases short, with 15 bases between. CDR3 length: 14 amino acids. The V gene's germline CDR1 is MNHEY and CDR2 SVGAGI. The CDR3 protein is CASRDDSFRQPQHF. The CDR3 DNA follows: TGTGCCAGCAGGGATGACAGCTTCCGTCAGCCCCAGCATTTT.

The V and J genes are TRBV6-5 and TRBJ1-2; possible D gene TRBD1, 5 bases. This CDR3 is built from 14 residues. Trimming removed 0 bases at V and 4 bases at J, with 9 bases between. Germline V gene sequence: CDR1 MNHEY, CDR2 SVGAGI. The CDR3 sequence is CASSYSGEGYGYTF. The CDR3 DNA reads as TGTGCCAGCAGTTACTCAGGGGAGGGCTATGGCTACACCTTC.

The chain recombines TRBV6-2 or TRBV6-3 with TRBJ2-7; TRBD1 matches at 7 bases. The CDR3 spans 12 residues. V lost 5 bases, J lost 2 bases, and 0 bases stayed unmatched. Germline CDR1 is MNHEY and CDR2 is SVGEGT. CDR3 sequence (DNA): TGTGCCAGCAGTCAGGGGGCCTACGAGCAGTACTTC. Translated, it gives CASSQGAYEQYF.

The chain combines TRBV6-1 with TRBJ1-1; D gene uncertain. V lost 2 bases and J lost 1, with 5 bases in between. Looked up from germline, CDR1 is MNHNS and CDR2 is SASEGT. The CDR3 loop spans 13 amino acids. The CDR3 region is CASSEIKNTEAFF. CDR3 DNA sequence: TGTGCCAGCAGTGAAATAAAGAACACTGAAGCTTTCTTT.